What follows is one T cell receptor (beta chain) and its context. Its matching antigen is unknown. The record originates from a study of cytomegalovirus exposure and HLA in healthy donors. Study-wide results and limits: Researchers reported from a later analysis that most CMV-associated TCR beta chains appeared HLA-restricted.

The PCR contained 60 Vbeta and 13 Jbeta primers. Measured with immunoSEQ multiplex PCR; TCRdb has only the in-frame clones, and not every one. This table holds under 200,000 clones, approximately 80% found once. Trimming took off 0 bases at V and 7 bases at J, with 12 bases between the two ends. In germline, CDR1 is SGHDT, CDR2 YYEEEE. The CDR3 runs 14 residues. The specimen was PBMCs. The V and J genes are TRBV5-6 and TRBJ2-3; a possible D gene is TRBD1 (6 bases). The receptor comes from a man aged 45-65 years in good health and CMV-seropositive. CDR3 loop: CASSLARDKYTQYF. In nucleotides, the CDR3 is TGTGCCAGCAGCTTGGCCAGGGACAAGTATACGCAGTATTTT.